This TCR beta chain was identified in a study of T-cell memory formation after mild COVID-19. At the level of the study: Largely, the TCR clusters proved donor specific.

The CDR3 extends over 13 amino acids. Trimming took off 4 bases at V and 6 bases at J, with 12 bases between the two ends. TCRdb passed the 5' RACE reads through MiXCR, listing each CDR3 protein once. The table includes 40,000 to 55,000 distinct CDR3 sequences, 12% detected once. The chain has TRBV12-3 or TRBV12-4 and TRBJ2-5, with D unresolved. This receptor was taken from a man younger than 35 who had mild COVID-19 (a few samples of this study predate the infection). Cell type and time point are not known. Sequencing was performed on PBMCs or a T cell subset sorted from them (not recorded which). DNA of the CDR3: TGTGCCAGCAGTTACCTGACCGGAAAGACCCAGTACTTC. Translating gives CASSYLTGKTQYF.